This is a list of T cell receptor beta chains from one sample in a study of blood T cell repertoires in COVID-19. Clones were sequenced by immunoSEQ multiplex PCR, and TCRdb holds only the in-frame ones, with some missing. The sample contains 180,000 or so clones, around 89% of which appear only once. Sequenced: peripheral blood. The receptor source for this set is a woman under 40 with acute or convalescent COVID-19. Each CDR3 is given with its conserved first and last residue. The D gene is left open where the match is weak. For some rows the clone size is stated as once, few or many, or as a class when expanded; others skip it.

TGCGCCAGCAGCGTAGGACTCCTTAGTGGTACGCAGTATTTT	CASSVGLLSGTQYF	.	14	.	TRBV5-1	TRBJ2-3
TGTGCCAGCAGTTTCAGGTTAAATTCACCCCTCCACTTT	CASSFRLNSPLHF	.	13	.	TRBV27	TRBJ1-6
TGCAGCGCTATCAGGGGTGGAGAGACCCAGTACTTC	CSAIRGGETQYF	.	12	.	TRBV29-1	TRBJ2-5
TGTGCCAGCAGTGAAGGGGGACTTTCATACGAGCAGTACTTC	CASSEGGLSYEQYF	.	14	.	TRBV6-1	TRBJ2-7
TGTGCCAGCAGACCTTACGGGGATCAGCCCCAGCATTTT	CASRPYGDQPQHF	.	13	.	TRBV19	TRBJ1-5
TGCGCCAGCAGCCAAGGAACAGGGGTGGGGAACACTGAAGCTTTCTTT	CASSQGTGVGNTEAFF	.	16	TRBD1	TRBV4-1	TRBJ1-1
TGTGCCAGCCAGCGACTAGCGGGAACAAGAGAGGCCCAGTACTTC	CASQRLAGTREAQYF	.	15	TRBD2	TRBV3-1/TRBV3-2	TRBJ2-5
TGCAGCGCATGGACAGTGCCTGAAGCTTTCTTT	CSAWTVPEAFF	.	11	.	TRBV29-1	TRBJ1-1
TGTGCCAGCAGCATAGCGGGAGGGAATAATGAGCAGTTCTTC	CASSIAGGNNEQFF	.	14	TRBD2	TRBV3-1/TRBV3-2	TRBJ2-1
TGTGCCAGCACCGAGACAGGGATCGGGGAGCTGTTTTTT	CASTETGIGELFF	.	13	TRBD1	TRBV28	TRBJ2-2
TGCGCCAGCAGCTTTCCAGGGGCTGGGGCCAACGTCCTGACTTTC	CASSFPGAGANVLTF	once	15	.	TRBV5-1	TRBJ2-6
TGTGCCAGCAGCCAAACAGGGTTCGATGGCTACACCTTC	CASSQTGFDGYTF	.	13	.	TRBV6-5	TRBJ1-2
TGCAGTGCTAGCGCCCTAAATGAGCAGTTCTTC	CSASALNEQFF	.	11	.	TRBV20-1	TRBJ2-1
TGTGCCAGCAGTGATAGGGGTCTAAACACCGGGGAGCTGTTTTTT	CASSDRGLNTGELFF	.	15	.	TRBV2	TRBJ2-2
TGTGCCAGCAGTTTGGGGCCACCCCAAAGCTCCTACGAGCAGTACTTC	CASSLGPPQSSYEQYF	.	16	.	TRBV28	TRBJ2-7
TGTGCCAGCAGCCCTAGATCTGCAGATACGCAGTATTTT	CASSPRSADTQYF	.	13	.	TRBV7-9	TRBJ2-3
TGTGCCAGTAGTATGAAGGACAGGGTCGATTTCGCGCGGGAGCTGTTTTTT	CASSMKDRVDFARELFF	.	17	TRBD1	TRBV19	TRBJ2-2
TGTGCCAGCACACAGAACTCCATGAACACTGAAGCTTTCTTT	CASTQNSMNTEAFF	few	14	.	TRBV9	TRBJ1-1
TGTGCCAGCAGCCAATTGCGGGACGACGAGCAGTACTTC	CASSQLRDDEQYF	.	13	.	TRBV4-2	TRBJ2-7
TGCAGCGTATCGCGGGACAGGCTAACCGGGGAGCTGTTTTTT	CSVSRDRLTGELFF	.	14	TRBD1	TRBV29-1	TRBJ2-2
TGTGCCAGCAGCTCACAGGCCTCTGGAAACACCATATATTTT	CASSSQASGNTIYF	few	14	.	TRBV5-4	TRBJ1-3
TGTGCCAGCAGTGAAGCGCTTCGGGCGGGGCCAAGCACAGATACGCAGTATTTT	CASSEALRAGPSTDTQYF	.	18	.	TRBV2	TRBJ2-3
TGTGCCAGCAGCTGGGGACAGAACACCGGGGAGCTGTTTTTT	CASSWGQNTGELFF	.	14	.	TRBV7-8	TRBJ2-2
TGCGCCAGCAGCTTGGTGGGACAATCGAAAGAGCAGTACTTC	CASSLVGQSKEQYF	.	14	.	TRBV5-1	TRBJ2-7
TGCAGCGCTGGACTTCCGGGAGACTATGGCTACACCTTC	CSAGLPGDYGYTF	few	13	.	TRBV29-1	TRBJ1-2
TGTGCCTCCAGGTCCAGCGGGAGTGGATATTTT	CASRSSGSGYF	.	11	TRBD2	TRBV7-9	TRBJ2-3
TGTGCCAGCAGGGGGCATTACGAGCAGTACTTC	CASRGHYEQYF	.	11	.	TRBV28	TRBJ2-7
TGTGCCAGTAGTCGAGGGATAACAAGGAACACTGAAGCTTTCTTT	CASSRGITRNTEAFF	.	15	.	TRBV19	TRBJ1-1
TGCGCCAGCAGCCAGGGCAGGACTTCCTCTGGGGCCAACGTCCTGACTTTC	CASSQGRTSSGANVLTF	.	17	.	TRBV4-1	TRBJ2-6
TGTGCCATCGACAGAAAAGAGACCCAGTACTTC	CAIDRKETQYF	.	11	.	TRBV2	TRBJ2-5
TGTGCCAGCAGGGGCCCCCTAGCCAAAAACATTCAGTACTTC	CASRGPLAKNIQYF	.	14	.	TRBV28	TRBJ2-4
TGCGCCAGCAGCTTGGCCCCCGGGACAGGGGCACCCTATGGCTACACCTTC	CASSLAPGTGAPYGYTF	.	17	TRBD1	TRBV5-1	TRBJ1-2
TGTGCCTGGAGTGTACAGGGACGTCAGCCCCAGCATTTT	CAWSVQGRQPQHF	once	13	.	TRBV30	TRBJ1-5
TGTGCCATCAGGGGTCGGGAGGGGAATTCACCCCTCCACTTT	CAIRGREGNSPLHF	.	14	.	TRBV10-3	TRBJ1-6
TGTGCCAGCAGTTACTCGACAGCGTCACCCCTCCACTTT	CASSYSTASPLHF	.	13	.	TRBV6-5	TRBJ1-6
TGTGCCAGCAGGAAGACAGGGGATTCCTACTACGAGCAGTACTTC	CASRKTGDSYYEQYF	.	15	TRBD1	TRBV6-5	TRBJ2-7
TGTGCCAGCAATAGTGGCGGGCCAAGTGGCTACACCTTC	CASNSGGPSGYTF	.	13	.	TRBV6-4	TRBJ1-2
TGTGCCAGCAGTGCGGACAGGGGCTCCTACGAGCAGTACTTC	CASSADRGSYEQYF	.	14	TRBD1	TRBV2	TRBJ2-7
TGTGCCAGCAGCCACAGGGGGACCTACGAGCAGTACTTC	CASSHRGTYEQYF	.	13	TRBD1	TRBV3-1/TRBV3-2	TRBJ2-7
TGTGCCAGCAGTTTATTCAAACAGGGGGCGTACTCTGGGGCCAACGTCCTGACTTTC	CASSLFKQGAYSGANVLTF	once	19	TRBD1	TRBV28	TRBJ2-6
TGCGCCAGCAGCCAAGCAGGGTGGGAAAAACTGTTTTTT	CASSQAGWEKLFF	.	13	.	TRBV4-1	TRBJ1-4
TGTGCCAGCAAGAGCCCGACGGGCTATGGCTACACCTTC	CASKSPTGYGYTF	once	13	.	TRBV28	TRBJ1-2
TGTGCCAGCAGGTCATTTTACGAGCAGTACTTC	CASRSFYEQYF	.	11	.	TRBV28	TRBJ2-7
TGTGCCAGTTTGGGAGACATTCAGTACTTC	CASLGDIQYF	once	10	.	TRBV19	TRBJ2-4
TGTGCCAGCTCACGGGCAGTGAACACTGAAGCTTTCTTT	CASSRAVNTEAFF	.	13	.	TRBV18	TRBJ1-1
TGCGCCAGCAGCTTGCCCGACAGTGTAGATACGCAGTATTTT	CASSLPDSVDTQYF	.	14	.	TRBV5-1	TRBJ2-3
TGTGCCAGCAGCGAGACAGTTCAAGAGACCCAGTACTTC	CASSETVQETQYF	.	13	.	TRBV11-2	TRBJ2-5
TGTGCCAGCTCACCACCAGGAGCCACTGAAGCTTTCTTT	CASSPPGATEAFF	.	13	.	TRBV18	TRBJ1-1
TGTGCCATCAAGAGTAGATCCAATGAGCAGTTCTTC	CAIKSRSNEQFF	.	12	.	TRBV10-3	TRBJ2-1
TGTGCCAGCAGCGAGGACAGGGGGGACACTGAAGCTTTCTTT	CASSEDRGDTEAFF	once	14	TRBD1	TRBV6-5	TRBJ1-1